The 22 T cell receptor beta chains below all came from one sample that was sequenced in a study of neurological immune-mediated disorders. TCRdb redid the calling of the 5' RACE reads with MiXCR, one entry per CDR3 protein. Among around 64,000 distinct CDR3 sequences listed, roughly 13% were seen once. Sequencing was carried out using PBMCs. Source of these receptors: a woman aged 55 to 70 with HTLV-1-associated myelopathy (HAM/TSP).

The table lists this clonotype with many counts. This chain connects TRBV5-1 to TRBJ1-1, with D maybe TRBD1 (6 bases). This CDR3 region has 16 residues. Deletions cut 7 bases from V and 5 bases from J, with 24 bases between. Germline V lookup: CDR1 SGHRS, CDR2 YFSETQ. The CDR3 region has the DNA TGCGCCAGCGGGCGAGACTCGACAGGAGCAGGGACTGAAGCTTTCTTT. Residues: CASGRDSTGAGTEAFF.

Comments on this clonotype: A much larger clone is a single base away; this may be a read error. The rearrangement links TRBV6-6 to TRBJ2-3, with unresolved D. Germline CDR1 MNHNY, CDR2 SVGAGI (reference sequence). There are 11 residues in the CDR3. V lost 10 bases and J 0 bases, leaving 5 bases between the germline ends. DNA for the CDR3: TGTGCCATCCGCAGCACAGATACGCAGTATTTT. Translated, it gives CAIRSTDTQYF.

This clonotype appeared many times. This chain links TRBV12-3 or TRBV12-4 with TRBJ1-5, with D hard to call. V gave up 0 bases and J gave up 0 bases, with 9 bases separating them. The CDR3 length is 16 residues. CDR3 residues: CASSLAGAVSNQPQHF. The CDR3 nucleotides are TGTGCCAGCAGTTTAGCGGGTGCAGTTAGCAATCAGCCCCAGCATTTT.

There are a few counts of this clonotype. The rearrangement links TRBV18 to TRBJ1-1; weak D call: TRBD1 (5 bases). The CDR3 covers 13 residues. Trimming removed 2 bases at V and 3 bases at J, with 7 bases between. Germline values: CDR1 KGHSH, CDR2 LQKENI. CDR3 sequence reads: CASSPKGDTEAFF. The DNA of the CDR3 is TGTGCCAGCTCACCAAAAGGGGACACTGAAGCTTTCTTT.

This clonotype is classed as medium-sized. This rearrangement joins TRBV5-6 to TRBJ1-1; D gene ambiguous. The CDR3 is made up of 13 amino acids. CDR1 is SGHDT, CDR2 YYEEEE, per germline. V was cut by 1 base and J by 3 bases, with 7 bases left in between. CDR3 loop: CASSLSRDTEAFF. The CDR3 nucleotides read TGTGCCAGCAGCTTGTCACGGGACACTGAAGCTTTCTTT.

This clonotype appeared many times. The V gene is TRBV6-5, the J gene TRBJ1-6; 10 nucleotides align to TRBD1. Germline V gene sequence: CDR1 MNHEY, CDR2 SVGAGI. The V gene end was trimmed by 5 bases and the J gene end by 7 bases; junction bases not matched to a gene: 5. This CDR3 contains 15 residues. CDR3 residues: CASSPPGQGNSPLHF. CDR3 DNA sequence: TGTGCCAGCAGTCCTCCGGGACAGGGGAATTCACCCCTCCACTTT.

This clonotype was seen at least ten times. CDR3 nucleotides: TGCGCCAGCAGCTTGGGTTCGAGCACAGATACGCAGTATTTT. Protein: CASSLGSSTDTQYF. This chain uses TRBV5-1 with TRBJ2-3; no clear D gene. Trimming cost V 0 bases and J 0 bases, with 5 bases left between them. Germline V gene data show CDR1 as SGHRS and CDR2 as YFSETQ. The CDR3 runs to 14 residues.

This clonotype was observed at least ten times. The chain recombines TRBV5-1 with TRBJ2-7; D ambiguous. V was pared by 0 bases and J by 2 bases, with 12 bases between. The germline V gene has CDR1 SGHRS and CDR2 YFSETQ. The CDR3 extends over 15 amino acids. For the CDR3, the DNA is TGCGCCAGCAGCTTGGGAGCTGGGGAAGCCTACGAGCAGTACTTC. Its translation is CASSLGAGEAYEQYF.

By sample share, this clonotype is medium-sized. This chain connects TRBV9 to TRBJ2-2; TRBD2 matches 15 bases. From germline, CDR1 is SGDLS and CDR2 YYNGEE. Unmatched junction bases numbered 6, after V lost 4 bases and J lost 5 bases. The CDR3 is made up of 17 amino acids. This CDR3 is CASSPGLAGGKTGELFF. The CDR3 DNA reads as TGTGCCAGCAGCCCCGGACTAGCGGGAGGGAAAACCGGGGAGCTGTTTTTT.

Many counts were recorded for this clonotype. This chain links TRBV20-1 with TRBJ1-5; D is unclear. Germline loops: CDR1 DFQATT, CDR2 SNEGSKA (reference sequence). This CDR3 contains 13 residues. The germline V and J ends were trimmed by 1 base and 2 bases, with 6 bases remaining between them. CDR3 region: CSARGVGNQPQHF. CDR3 DNA: TGCAGTGCTAGAGGGGTGGGCAATCAGCCCCAGCATTTT.

Many counts were recorded for this clonotype. V and J are TRBV5-1 and TRBJ2-5; no definite D call. This CDR3 has 15 residues. Germline CDR1 and CDR2: SGHRS and YFSETQ. The V and J ends lost 0 bases and 3 bases respectively, with 12 bases between them. The CDR3 sequence is CASSLEGQRKETQYF. The CDR3 bases are TGCGCCAGCAGCTTGGAAGGGCAGCGTAAAGAGACCCAGTACTTC.

Many counts were recorded for this clonotype. This chain joins TRBV5-1 and TRBJ2-5; D ambiguous. V lost 6 bases and J lost 1, with 13 bases in between. This CDR3 region has 14 residues. Germline V gene lookup returns CDR1 SGHRS and CDR2 YFSETQ. CDR3 sequence: CASKVSAAQETQYF. DNA of the CDR3: TGCGCCAGCAAAGTCAGCGCTGCCCAAGAGACCCAGTACTTC.

The chain links TRBV4-1 to TRBJ2-5, with D maybe TRBD2 (5 bases). Germline lookup yields CDR1 MGHRA and CDR2 YSYEKL. The CDR3 covers 14 residues. The V end was cut by 1 base, the J end by 5 bases, with 11 bases between. The CDR3 DNA is TGCGCCAGCAGCCAAGTCGGGAAGGCGGAGACCCAGTACTTC. Translating gives CASSQVGKAETQYF.

This clonotype occurred a few times. A read error may produce the germline difference seen at one junction end. The V and J genes are TRBV29-1 and TRBJ2-2, with D unresolved. This CDR3 is 14 amino acids long. From germline, CDR1 is SQVTM and CDR2 ANQGSEA. In DNA form, the CDR3 reads TGCAGCGTTGAAGTGGACGCGAACACCGGAGAGCTGTTTTTT. It is translated as CSVEVDANTGELFF.

In its sample, this clonotype was seen many times. The chain recombines TRBV5-1 with TRBJ1-2; 7 nucleotides align to TRBD1. Germline V gene data show CDR1 as SGHRS and CDR2 as YFSETQ. The trim removed 4 bases at V and 6 bases at J, leaving 9 bases unmatched. The length of the CDR3 is 14 residues. The CDR3 DNA is TGCGCCAGCAGCAACGGACAGGAGGTGAATGGCTACACCTTC. It is translated as CASSNGQEVNGYTF.

This clonotype was counted ten times or more. The V gene is TRBV7-9, the J gene TRBJ2-5; 8 bases match TRBD1. The CDR3 contains 13 residues. Looked up from germline, CDR1 is SEHNR and CDR2 is FQNEAQ (reference sequence). V lost 7 bases and J lost 5; bases outside the gene matches: 6. DNA for the CDR3: TGTGCCAGCATGATTACAGGGGGGGAGACCCAGTACTTC. Protein product: CASMITGGETQYF.

This clonotype was found many times. V and J are TRBV11-1 and TRBJ2-6; D might be TRBD2 (5 bases). V lost 3 bases and J 0 bases, leaving 9 bases between the germline ends. The V gene's germline CDR1 is SGHAT and CDR2 FQDESV (reference sequence). The CDR3 has 16 amino acids. The CDR3 protein is CASSLLALSGANVLTF. The CDR3 DNA reads TGTGCCAGCAGCTTGTTAGCGCTCTCTGGGGCCAACGTCCTGACTTTC.

In its sample, this clonotype was seen many times. The chain is built from TRBV11-2 and TRBJ2-3; unclear D gene. Trimming shortened V by 1 base and J by 0 bases, and 11 bases separated the two germline ends. Germline assignment: CDR1 SGHAT and CDR2 FQNNGV. The CDR3 has 16 amino acids. This CDR3 is CASSLGQYPSTDTQYF. CDR3 sequence (DNA): TGTGCCAGCAGCTTAGGGCAGTACCCTAGCACAGATACGCAGTATTTT.

This clonotype was seen a few times. The chain employs TRBV12-3 or TRBV12-4 and TRBJ1-2; perhaps TRBD1 as D (6 bases). The CDR3 is made up of 14 amino acids. V was clipped by 7 bases and J by 8 bases, with 20 bases between them. CDR3 DNA sequence: TGTGCCAGCACCGCCCCTACAGGGTACGGCGGCTACACCTTC. This encodes CASTAPTGYGGYTF.

In this sample, this clonotype turned up many times. The chain has TRBV5-6 and TRBJ2-7; possibly TRBD2 for D (6 bases). Germline-derived CDR1 and CDR2 are SGHDT and YYEEEE. Trimming cost V 7 bases and J 1 base, with 12 bases left between them. The CDR3 spans 13 residues. The CDR3 bases are TGTGCCAGCCTGAGTGGGACTTCCTACGAGCAGTACTTC. Translated: CASLSGTSYEQYF.

This clonotype showed up many times. The rearrangement uses TRBV9 and TRBJ2-5, with 14 bases matching TRBD2. CDR3 length: 18 amino acids. The germline V gene encodes CDR1 SGDLS and CDR2 YYNGEE. The junction had 10 bases not matched to a gene; V was cut back by 4 bases and J by 2 bases. DNA of the CDR3: TGTGCCAGCAGCCCAGGGACTAGCGGGAGTTTCTCTCAAGAGACCCAGTACTTC. Amino acids: CASSPGTSGSFSQETQYF. The full variable domain, completed using reference TRBV9 and TRBJ2-5, is DSGVTQTPKHLITATGQRVTLRCSPRSGDLSVYWYQQSLDQGLQFLIQYYNGEERAKGNILERFSAQQFPDLHSELNLSSLELGDSALYFCASSPGTSGSFSQETQYFGPGTRLLVL.

This clonotype was counted ten times or more. The chain carries TRBV10-3 and TRBJ2-3; possible D gene TRBD2, 6 bases. V lost 6 bases to trimming and J lost 8 bases, with 18 bases between them. This CDR3 is 14 amino acids long. CDR1 and CDR2 from the germline V gene are ENHRY and SYGVKD. The CDR3 loop is CAIRERDSQITQYF. The CDR3 bases are TGTGCCATCAGAGAAAGGGACTCTCAGATTACGCAGTATTTT.